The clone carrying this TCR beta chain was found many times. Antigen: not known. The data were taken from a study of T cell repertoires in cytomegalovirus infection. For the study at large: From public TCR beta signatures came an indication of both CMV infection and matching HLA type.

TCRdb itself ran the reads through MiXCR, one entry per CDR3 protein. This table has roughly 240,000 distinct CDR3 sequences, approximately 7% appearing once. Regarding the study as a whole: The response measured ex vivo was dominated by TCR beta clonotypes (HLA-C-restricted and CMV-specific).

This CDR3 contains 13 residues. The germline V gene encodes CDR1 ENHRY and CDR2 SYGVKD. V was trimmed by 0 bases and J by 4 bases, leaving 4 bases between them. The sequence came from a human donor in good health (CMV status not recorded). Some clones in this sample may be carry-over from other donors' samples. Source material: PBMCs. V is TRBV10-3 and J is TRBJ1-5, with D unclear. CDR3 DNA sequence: TGTGCCATCAGTGAGTCGGGGAATCAGCCCCAGCATTTT. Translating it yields CAISESGNQPQHF.